The entry below gives a single TCR beta chain sequence along with its context. Its antigen remains unknown. The same CDR3 arises from other DNA sequences in this sample as well. The data stem from a study of memory CD4+ T cells and cytomegalovirus serostatus. Study details: This sample comes from healthy Belgian adults, eight or nine CMV seropositive, 24 seronegative. Study-level findings and limits: About 40% of the roughly 160 known CMV-associated TCRbeta sequences appeared in CD4+ memory.

Methods used by the authors: After removing out-of-frame reads, 2 million to 2.5 million distinct TCRbeta sequences remained. Some clones are missing from TCRdb's copy, which holds only in-frame ones; the method was immunoSEQ multiplex PCR. Clonal size and the V and J genes are those of that table, whereas D and trimming came from the DNA. Of approximately 92,000 clones in the sample, 80% were seen once. CDR1 SNHLY and CDR2 FYNNEI come from the germline V gene. V lost 4 bases to trimming and J lost 5 bases, with 9 bases between them. This CDR3 is built from 12 residues. The sort gate was single viable CD3+CD4+CD8-CD45RO+ cells for memory CD4+ T cells. Donors' CMV status reflects serum IgG against pp150, pp28, p38, p52.

The V gene is TRBV2, the J gene TRBJ2-7; D is ambiguous. Sequencing input: memory CD4+ T cells from blood. The sequence was collected from an adult in good health and CMV-seropositive. The chain's CDR3 is CASSADRNEQYF. CDR3 sequence (DNA): TGTGCCAGCAGTGCTGACCGGAACGAGCAGTACTTC.